This T cell receptor (beta chain) was captured by sequencing in a study of shared clonotypes between healthy human individuals. Points on this clone: Its antigen is currently unknown.

This table comes from immunoSEQ multiplex PCR, and its TCRdb copy is limited to in-frame clones, with some not included. This table holds about 2.2 million clones, around 95% found once. CD8 cells regarded as naive lacked CD45RO, were positively chosen for CCR7, and omitted terminally differentiated effector memory CD45RA+ cells. V was clipped by 5 bases and J by 4 bases; unmatched bases: 10. The CDR3 totals 16 residues. The germline V gene has CDR1 MNHEY and CDR2 SMNVEV (reference sequence). Study results and caveats: Between a handful of donors, naive CD4 clonotypes were shared at a level of approximately 5%. Estimated clonotype richness was generally higher in naive than memory subsets.

V usage is TRBV27 and J usage is TRBJ1-2; 10 positions match TRBD1. The TCR sequence derives from a man between 18 and 35 years old in good health. Some clones in this sample may be carry-over from other donors' samples. The specimen was naive CD8+ T cells from PBMCs. The CDR3 reads CASSPTRTGGGYGYTF. The CDR3 DNA sequence: TGTGCCAGCAGTCCTACTCGGACAGGGGGAGGCTATGGCTACACCTTC.